This T cell receptor beta chain was sequenced in a study of cytomegalovirus exposure and HLA in healthy donors. Study conclusions and caveats: A further, later analysis showed that HLA-associated TCR beta chains (compared with equally common others) were more clonally expanded. Sequencing likely caused a cluster of highly shared sequence variants.

Concerning this clone: Its antigen is as yet unknown.

The PCR had 60 Vbeta and 13 Jbeta primers. TCRdb's copy holds only in-frame clones and misses some; the assay was immunoSEQ multiplex PCR. The sample holds approximately 85,000 clones, roughly 75% seen once. The sequenced material came from PBMCs. This sequence was found in a young man in good health and CMV-seronegative.

The CDR3 region is CAWSHYRDGYTF. In nucleotides, the CDR3 is TGTGCCTGGAGTCACTACAGGGACGGCTACACCTTC. This chain links TRBV30 with TRBJ1-2; a weak D match, TRBD1 (6 bases). The CDR3 consists of 12 residues. CDR1 and CDR2 from the germline V gene are GTSNPN and SVGIG (reference sequence). The V end was cut by 2 bases, the J end by 8 bases, with 12 bases between. Using reference TRBV30 and TRBJ1-2 for the parts outside the CDR3, the full variable domain is SQTIHQWPATLVQPVGSPLSLECTVEGTSNPNLYWYRQAAGRGLQLLFYSVGIGQISSEVPQNLSASRPQDRQFILSSKKLLLSDSGFYLCAWSHYRDGYTFGSGTRLTVV.